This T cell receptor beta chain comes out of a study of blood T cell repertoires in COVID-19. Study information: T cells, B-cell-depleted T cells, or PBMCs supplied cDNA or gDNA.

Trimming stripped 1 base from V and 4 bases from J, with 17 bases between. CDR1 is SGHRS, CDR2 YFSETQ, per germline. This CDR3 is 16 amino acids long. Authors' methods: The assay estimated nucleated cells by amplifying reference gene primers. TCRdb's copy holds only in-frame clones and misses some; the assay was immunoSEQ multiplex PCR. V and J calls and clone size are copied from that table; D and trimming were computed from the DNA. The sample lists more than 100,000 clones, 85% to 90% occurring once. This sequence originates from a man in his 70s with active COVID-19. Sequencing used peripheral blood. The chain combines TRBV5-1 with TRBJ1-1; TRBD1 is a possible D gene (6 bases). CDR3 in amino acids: CASSLTPTGSSTEAFF. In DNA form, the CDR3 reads TGCGCCAGCAGCTTGACCCCTACAGGGAGTAGCACTGAAGCTTTCTTT.